This entry features one TCR beta chain sequence. Its antigen is unknown. Using immunoSEQ multiplex PCR, the repertoire was profiled, and TCRdb retains in-frame clones only, with some absent. Here the sample spans tens of thousands of clones, about 68% being singletons. Every one of the patients relapsed after autologous stem cell transplantation (brentuximab vedotin exposure was variable). The sample comes from a study of PD-1 blockade in classical Hodgkin lymphoma. Broader study findings: Lower baseline TCR diversity was reported for newly diagnosed patients than for healthy donors. Lower baseline TCR diversity marked trial partial responders and progressors. Patients who began taking nivolumab under 1 year after ASCT were left out. CD4+ TCR diversity, unlike CD8+, climbed significantly by C4D1.

The starting material was peripheral blood mononuclear cells (PBMCs), obtained at baseline. The receptor was derived from a human donor with classical Hodgkin lymphoma.

In DNA, the CDR3 is TGTGCCAGCAGACCGGGACTCCTTGACTTCTATAATTCACCCCTCCACTTT. It codes for CASRPGLLDFYNSPLHF. V usage is TRBV2 and J usage is TRBJ1-6, with D possibly being TRBD1 (5 bases). In germline, CDR1 is SNHLY, CDR2 FYNNEI. V was shortened by 6 bases and J by 3 bases, with 18 bases between the two germline ends. The CDR3 contains 17 residues.